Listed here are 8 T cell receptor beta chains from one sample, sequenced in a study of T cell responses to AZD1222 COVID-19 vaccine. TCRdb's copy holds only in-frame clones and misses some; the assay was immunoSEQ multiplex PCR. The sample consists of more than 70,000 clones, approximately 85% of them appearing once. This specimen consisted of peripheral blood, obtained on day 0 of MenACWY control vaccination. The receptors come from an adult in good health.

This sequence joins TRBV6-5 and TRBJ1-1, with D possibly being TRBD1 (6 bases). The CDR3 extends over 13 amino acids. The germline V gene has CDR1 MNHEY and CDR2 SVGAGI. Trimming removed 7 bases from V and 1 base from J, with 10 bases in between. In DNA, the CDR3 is TGTGCCAGCACAGGGGTCCAGAACACTGAAGCTTTCTTT. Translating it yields CASTGVQNTEAFF.

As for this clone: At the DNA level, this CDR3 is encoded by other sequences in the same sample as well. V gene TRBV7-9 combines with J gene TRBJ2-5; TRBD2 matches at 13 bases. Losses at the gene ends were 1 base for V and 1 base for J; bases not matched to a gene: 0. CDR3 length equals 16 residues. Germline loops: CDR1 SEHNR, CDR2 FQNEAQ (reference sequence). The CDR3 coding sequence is TGTGCCAGCAGCTTAGGACTAGCGGGGGGCCAAGAGACCCAGTACTTC. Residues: CASSLGLAGGQETQYF.

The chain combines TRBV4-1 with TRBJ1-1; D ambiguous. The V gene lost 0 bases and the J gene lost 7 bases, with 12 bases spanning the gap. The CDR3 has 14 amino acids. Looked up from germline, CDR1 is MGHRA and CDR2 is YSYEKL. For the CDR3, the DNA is TGCGCCAGCAGCCAAGATCCAGAAAAGGGTGAAGCTTTCTTT. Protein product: CASSQDPEKGEAFF.

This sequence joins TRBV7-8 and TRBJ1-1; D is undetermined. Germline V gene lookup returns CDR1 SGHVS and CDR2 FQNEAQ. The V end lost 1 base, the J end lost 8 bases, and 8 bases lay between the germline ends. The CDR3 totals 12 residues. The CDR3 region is CASSLGLSEAFF. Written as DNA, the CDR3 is TGTGCCAGCAGCTTAGGGCTCAGCGAAGCTTTCTTT.

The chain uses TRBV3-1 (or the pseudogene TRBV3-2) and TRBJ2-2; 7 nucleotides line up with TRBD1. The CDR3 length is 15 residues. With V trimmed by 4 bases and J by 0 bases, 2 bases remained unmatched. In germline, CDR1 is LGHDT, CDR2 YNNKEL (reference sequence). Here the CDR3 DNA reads TGTGCCAGCAGCCCACAGGGGACGAACACCGGGGAGCTGTTTTTT. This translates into CASSPQGTNTGELFF.

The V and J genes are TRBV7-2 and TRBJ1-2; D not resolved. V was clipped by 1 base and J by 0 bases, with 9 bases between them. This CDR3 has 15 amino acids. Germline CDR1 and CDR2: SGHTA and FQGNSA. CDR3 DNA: TGTGCCAGCAGCTTAGAACGTTTGACTAACTATGGCTACACCTTC. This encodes CASSLERLTNYGYTF.

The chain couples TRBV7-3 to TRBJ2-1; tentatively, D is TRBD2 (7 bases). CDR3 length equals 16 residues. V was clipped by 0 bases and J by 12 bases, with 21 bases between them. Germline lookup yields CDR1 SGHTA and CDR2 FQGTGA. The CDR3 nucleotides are TGTGCCAGCAGCTTAACGGGCATGGCGGGGGCGGTCCGGCAGTTCTTC. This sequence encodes CASSLTGMAGAVRQFF.

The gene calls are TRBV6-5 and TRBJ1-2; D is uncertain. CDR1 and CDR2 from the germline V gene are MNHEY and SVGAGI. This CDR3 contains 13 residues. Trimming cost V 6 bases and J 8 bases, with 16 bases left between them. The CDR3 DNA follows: TGTGCCAGCAGCAACGACCCCTCGGCGGGCTACACCTTC. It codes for CASSNDPSAGYTF.